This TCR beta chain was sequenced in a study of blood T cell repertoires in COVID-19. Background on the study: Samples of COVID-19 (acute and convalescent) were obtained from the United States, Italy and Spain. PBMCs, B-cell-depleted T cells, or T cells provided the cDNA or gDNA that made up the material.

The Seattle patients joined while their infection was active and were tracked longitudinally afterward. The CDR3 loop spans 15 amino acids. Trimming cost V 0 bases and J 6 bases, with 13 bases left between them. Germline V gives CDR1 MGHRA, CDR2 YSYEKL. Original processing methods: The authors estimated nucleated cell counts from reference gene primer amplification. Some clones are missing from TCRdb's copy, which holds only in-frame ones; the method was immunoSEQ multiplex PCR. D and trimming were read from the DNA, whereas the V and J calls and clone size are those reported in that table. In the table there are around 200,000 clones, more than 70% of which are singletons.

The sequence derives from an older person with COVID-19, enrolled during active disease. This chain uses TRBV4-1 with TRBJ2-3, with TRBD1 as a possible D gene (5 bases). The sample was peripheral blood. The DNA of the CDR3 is TGCGCCAGCAGCCAAGAGCAGGGTATCTTGGATACGCAGTATTTT. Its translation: CASSQEQGILDTQYF.